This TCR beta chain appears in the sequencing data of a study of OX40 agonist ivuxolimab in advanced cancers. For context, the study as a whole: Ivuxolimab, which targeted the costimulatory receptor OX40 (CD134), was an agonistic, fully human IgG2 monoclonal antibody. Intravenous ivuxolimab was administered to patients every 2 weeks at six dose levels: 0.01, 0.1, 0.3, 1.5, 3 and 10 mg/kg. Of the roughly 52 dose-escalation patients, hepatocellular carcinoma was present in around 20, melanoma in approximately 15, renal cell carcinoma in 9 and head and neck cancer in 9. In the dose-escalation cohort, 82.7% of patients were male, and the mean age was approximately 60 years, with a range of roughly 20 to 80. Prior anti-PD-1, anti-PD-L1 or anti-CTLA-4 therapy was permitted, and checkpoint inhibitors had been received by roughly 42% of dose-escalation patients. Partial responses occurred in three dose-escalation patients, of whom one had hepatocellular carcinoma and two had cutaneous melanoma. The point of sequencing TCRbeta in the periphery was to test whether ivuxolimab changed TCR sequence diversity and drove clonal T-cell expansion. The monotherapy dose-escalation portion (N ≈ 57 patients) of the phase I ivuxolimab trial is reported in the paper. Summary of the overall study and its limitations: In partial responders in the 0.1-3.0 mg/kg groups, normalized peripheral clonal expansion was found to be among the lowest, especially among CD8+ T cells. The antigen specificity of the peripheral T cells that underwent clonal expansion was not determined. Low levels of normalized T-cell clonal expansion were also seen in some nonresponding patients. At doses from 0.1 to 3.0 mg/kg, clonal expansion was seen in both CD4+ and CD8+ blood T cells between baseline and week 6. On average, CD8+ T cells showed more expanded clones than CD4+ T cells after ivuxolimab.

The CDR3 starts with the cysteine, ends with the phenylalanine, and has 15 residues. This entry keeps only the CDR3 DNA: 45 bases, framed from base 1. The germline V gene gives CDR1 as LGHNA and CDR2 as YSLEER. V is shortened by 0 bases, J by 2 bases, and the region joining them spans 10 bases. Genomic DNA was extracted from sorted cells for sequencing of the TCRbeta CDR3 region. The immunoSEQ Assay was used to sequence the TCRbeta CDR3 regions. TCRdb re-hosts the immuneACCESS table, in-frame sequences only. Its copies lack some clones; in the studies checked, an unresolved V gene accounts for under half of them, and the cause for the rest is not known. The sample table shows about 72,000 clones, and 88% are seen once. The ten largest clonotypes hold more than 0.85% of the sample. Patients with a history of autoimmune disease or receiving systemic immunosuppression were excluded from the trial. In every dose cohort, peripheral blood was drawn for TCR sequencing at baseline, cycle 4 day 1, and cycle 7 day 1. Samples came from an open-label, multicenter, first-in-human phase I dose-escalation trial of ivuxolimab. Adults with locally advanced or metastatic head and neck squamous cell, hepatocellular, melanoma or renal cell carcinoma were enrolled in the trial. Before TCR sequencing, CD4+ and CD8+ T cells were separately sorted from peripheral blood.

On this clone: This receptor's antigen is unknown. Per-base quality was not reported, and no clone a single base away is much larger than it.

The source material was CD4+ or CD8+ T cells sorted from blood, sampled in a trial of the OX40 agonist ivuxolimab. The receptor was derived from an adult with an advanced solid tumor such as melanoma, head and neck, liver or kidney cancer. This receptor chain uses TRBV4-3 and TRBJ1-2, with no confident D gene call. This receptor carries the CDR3 CASSQESSQNYGYTF. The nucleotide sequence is TGCGCCAGCAGCCAAGAGAGTAGCCAAAACTATGGCTACACCTTC.